Here is one T cell receptor beta chain with its context. Its antigen is unknown. The data belong to a study of shared clonotypes between healthy human individuals. CDR1 and CDR2 (germline): MNHEY, SVGAGI. V lost 2 bases, J lost 4 bases, and 11 bases lay in between. The CDR3 is 15 residues long. Some clones are missing from TCRdb's copy, which holds only in-frame ones; the method was immunoSEQ multiplex PCR. The sample has a few million clones; around nine tenths are singletons. Study-wide results and caveats: Shared clonotypes across all four donors exceeded non-shared ones in generation probability. Four donors shared approximately 5% of their naive CD4 clonotypes. How much donors shared clonotypes was expected to be affected by sequencing depth. Naive subsets usually exceeded memory subsets in estimated richness.

What was sequenced was naive CD4+ T cells sorted from blood. Subset meaning: CD45RA+ positively selected. The sequence came from a man younger than 30 in good health. The V and J genes are TRBV6-5 and TRBJ1-4, with a possible D match to TRBD1 (5 bases). CDR3: CASSYRRQGNEKLFF. CDR3 sequence (DNA): TGTGCCAGCAGTTACCGACGCCAGGGTAATGAAAAACTGTTTTTT.